Described below is a single T cell receptor (beta chain) sequence and its context. As yet, its antigen is unknown. CDR1 is SGHRS, CDR2 YFSETQ, per germline. The CDR3 loop spans 17 amino acids. The V and J ends lost 3 bases and 2 bases respectively, with 19 bases between them. The data belong to a study of a mutant IDH1 vaccine in newly diagnosed glioma. About the research overall: Treated individuals were around 60% male and around 40% female, averaging roughly 44 years of age.

This table comes from immunoSEQ multiplex PCR, and its TCRdb copy is limited to in-frame clones, with some not included. The sample yields over 25,000 clones, about 88% seen once. Findings of the study overall: Pseudoprogression apparently tracked independently of changes in top peripheral T cell clonotypes.

The time point is: baseline, week 1 (first vaccination visit). Treatment indicated: pre-vaccination baseline after standard-of-care therapy. Every donor had a new WHO grade 3 or 4 astrocytoma that was IDH1-mutant, with loss of nuclear ATRX. This receptor was taken from a woman aged 35 to 49 with glioma. The source material was PBMCs, sampled from a glioma patient treated with radiotherapy, temozolomide or both. The genes are TRBV5-1 and TRBJ2-3; possibly TRBD1 for D (6 bases). The CDR3 region is CASSSLSGGGHTDTQYF. For the CDR3, the DNA is TGCGCCAGCAGCTCCCTAAGTGGTGGGGGACACACAGATACGCAGTATTTT. Combining the CDR3 with reference TRBV5-1 and TRBJ2-3 gives the whole variable domain KAGVTQTPRYLIKTRGQQVTLSCSPISGHRSVSWYQQTPGQGLQFLFEYFSETQRNKGNFPGRFSGRQFSNSRSEMNVSTLELGDSALYLCASSSLSGGGHTDTQYFGPGTRLTVL.